This T cell receptor beta chain comes out of a study of T cells after posttransplantation cyclophosphamide. Whole-study findings and limits: Donor-recipient repertoire similarity was low at 1-2 months, rising over year one. Skin or GI-infiltrating T cells shared few TRB sequences with blood.

Method: immunoSEQ multiplex PCR; TCRdb's copy keeps in-frame clones and lacks some. The data show about 37,000 clones, with none appearing a single time. V shed 5 bases and J 2 bases; nucleotides not matched to a gene: 11. This CDR3 has 16 amino acids. The germline V gene has CDR1 SGHVS and CDR2 FQNEAQ. This clone was detected a few times. Its antigen is still unknown. The chain combines TRBV7-8 with TRBJ2-5; 7 bases are a match to TRBD2. The source material was PBMCs. This sequence originates from a young man in good health and a related stem cell transplant donor. This CDR3 reads CASSQMSGEGQETQYF. In DNA, the CDR3 is TGTGCCAGCAGCCAAATGTCCGGGGAGGGACAAGAGACCCAGTACTTC. The complete variable domain, with remaining parts taken from reference TRBV7-8 and TRBJ2-5, reads GAGVSQSPRYKVAKRGQDVALRCDPISGHVSLFWYQQALGQGPEFLTYFQNEAQLDKSGLPSDRFFAERPEGSVSTLKIQRTQQEDSAVYLCASSQMSGEGQETQYFGPGTRLLVL.